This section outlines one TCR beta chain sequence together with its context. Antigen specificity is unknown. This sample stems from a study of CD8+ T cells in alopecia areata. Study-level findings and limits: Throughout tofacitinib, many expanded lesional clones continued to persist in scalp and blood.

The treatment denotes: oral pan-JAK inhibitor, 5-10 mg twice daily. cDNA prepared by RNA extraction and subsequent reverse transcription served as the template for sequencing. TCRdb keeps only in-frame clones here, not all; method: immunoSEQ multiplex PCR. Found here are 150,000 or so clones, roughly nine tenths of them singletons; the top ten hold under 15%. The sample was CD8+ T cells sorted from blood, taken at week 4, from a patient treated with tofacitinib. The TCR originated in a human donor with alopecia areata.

The CDR3, as DNA: TGTGCCAGCAGCCAAGTGAGGGGGACTAAGTACGAGCAGTACTTC. Its translation: CASSQVRGTKYEQYF. The genes are TRBV14 and TRBJ2-7, with a tentative D call TRBD2 (7 bases). The CDR3 contains 15 residues. Per the germline V gene, CDR1 is SGHDN and CDR2 is FVKESK. Deletions cut 1 base from V and 4 bases from J, with 14 bases between.